The 12 T cell receptor beta chains reported below all come from one sample, sequenced in a study of cytomegalovirus exposure and HLA in healthy donors. The PCR had 60 Vbeta and 13 Jbeta primers. Sequencing was performed with immunoSEQ multiplex PCR; in TCRdb, only in-frame clones are kept and a portion is missing. The table shows roughly 180,000 clones, with about 79% occurring only once. The sequencing sample was made of PBMCs. These receptors came from a girl aged 2-10 years in good health and CMV-seropositive.

This chain connects TRBV6-5 to TRBJ1-1, with D perhaps TRBD1 (6 bases). CDR1 is MNHEY and CDR2 is SVGAGI in the germline V gene. The CDR3 extends over 16 amino acids. V shed 2 bases and J shed 0 bases, with 13 bases lying between them. DNA for the CDR3: TGTGCCAGCAGTTACCGGGCAGGGGCTCTGAACACTGAAGCTTTCTTT. Its protein product is CASSYRAGALNTEAFF.

The chain links TRBV27 to TRBJ1-5, with D possibly matching TRBD1 (5 bases). The CDR3 runs 17 residues. The V end was cut by 4 bases, the J end by 7 bases, with 23 bases between. Germline CDR1 reads MNHEY; CDR2 reads SMNVEV (reference sequence). CDR3 DNA: TGTGCCAGCAGTTCCCCGCTTGATTCAGGGTTGCTGCAGCCCCAGCATTTT. Translation gives CASSSPLDSGLLQPQHF.

This rearrangement joins TRBV28 to TRBJ2-3, with 7 bases aligning to TRBD2. CDR1 MDHEN and CDR2 SYDVKM come from the germline V gene. This CDR3 has 12 residues. The ends lost 6 bases at V and 4 bases at J; junction bases unmatched: 1. The chain's CDR3 is CASRLAADTQYF. The CDR3 nucleotides are TGTGCCAGCAGGCTAGCGGCAGATACGCAGTATTTT.

This clone came up a few times. The V and J genes are TRBV11-3 and TRBJ2-2; tentatively, D is TRBD1 (6 bases). Germline V gives CDR1 SGHNT, CDR2 YENEEA. Trimming left V 0 bases short and J 9 bases short, with 11 bases between. The CDR3 extends over 14 amino acids. In nucleotides, the CDR3 is TGTGCCAGCAGCTTAGACCCAGGACAGTGGGAGCTGTTTTTT. Translation gives CASSLDPGQWELFF.

The chain employs TRBV5-1 and TRBJ1-6; no definite D call. There are 15 residues in the CDR3. Between the trimmed V and J ends, which lost 0 bases and 5 bases, there was a span of 9 bases. Germline assignment: CDR1 SGHRS and CDR2 YFSETQ. The CDR3 here is CASSLVGQDNSPLHF. In DNA, the CDR3 is TGCGCCAGCAGCTTGGTCGGCCAGGATAATTCACCCCTCCACTTT.

The chain combines TRBV5-1 with TRBJ1-1, with D possibly being TRBD1 (5 bases). The V gene's germline CDR1 is SGHRS and CDR2 YFSETQ. This CDR3 contains 15 residues. V was shortened by 0 bases and J by 7 bases, with 16 bases between the two germline ends. The chain's CDR3 is CASSLGLGGNDEAFF. DNA of the CDR3: TGCGCCAGCAGCTTGGGTTTGGGGGGTAATGATGAAGCTTTCTTT.

The genes are TRBV29-1 and TRBJ1-1, with D perhaps matching TRBD1 (6 bases). V was shortened by 4 bases and J by 5 bases, with 17 bases between the two germline ends. The germline V gene encodes CDR1 SQVTM and CDR2 ANQGSEA. This CDR3 contains 14 residues. The chain's CDR3 is CSVGGGGRATEAFF. Written as DNA, the CDR3 is TGCAGCGTTGGCGGGGGGGGCAGGGCGACTGAAGCTTTCTTT.

The chain employs TRBV6-5 and TRBJ1-1, with 7 bases identical to TRBD1. CDR1 and CDR2 (germline): MNHEY, SVGAGI. The CDR3 runs 14 residues. J gave up 2 bases and V 8 bases, and 8 bases lay outside the gene matches. The CDR3 reads CASDPRGGNTEAFF. The CDR3 nucleotides are TGTGCCAGCGACCCGAGAGGGGGCAACACTGAAGCTTTCTTT.

The V call is TRBV30, the J call TRBJ2-1; TRBD1 matches at 7 bases. Germline V lookup: CDR1 GTSNPN, CDR2 SVGIG (reference sequence). The CDR3 length is 14 residues. The junction had 12 bases not matched to a gene; V was cut back by 8 bases and J by 5 bases. The CDR3 loop reads CAANRGFTDNEQFF. CDR3 nucleotide sequence: TGTGCCGCGAACAGGGGTTTTACAGACAATGAGCAGTTCTTC.

The chain employs TRBV7-2 and TRBJ2-7; 11 positions agree with TRBD1. With 3 bases clipped from V and 2 bases from J, the junction kept 3 bases outside the gene matches. The CDR3 is 15 residues long. CDR1 and CDR2 from the germline V gene are SGHTA and FQGNSA. The CDR3 loop reads CASSLRTGGPYEQYF. Here the CDR3 DNA reads TGTGCCAGCAGCTTGCGGACAGGGGGCCCCTACGAGCAGTACTTC.

The J gene is TRBJ2-3, the V gene TRBV9; 7 nucleotides match TRBD2. The CDR3 is 17 amino acids. With V trimmed by 3 bases and J by 1 base, 11 bases remained unmatched. Per the germline V gene, CDR1 is SGDLS and CDR2 is YYNGEE. CDR3 sequence: CASSAALMGGGTDTQYF. The DNA of the CDR3 is TGTGCCAGCAGCGCAGCATTGATGGGGGGGGGCACAGATACGCAGTATTTT.

The V call is TRBV28, the J call TRBJ2-5; tentative D call: TRBD1 (5 bases). The CDR3 totals 17 residues. Trimming shortened V by 3 bases and J by 5 bases, and 22 bases separated the two germline ends. The germline V gene encodes CDR1 MDHEN and CDR2 SYDVKM. In nucleotides, the CDR3 is TGTGCCAGCAGTTTCTCCCGGCAGGGCGGATTCCAGGAGACCCAGTACTTC. Amino acids: CASSFSRQGGFQETQYF.